This T cell receptor (beta chain) originates from a study of cytomegalovirus exposure and HLA in healthy donors. In germline, CDR1 is LGHNA, CDR2 YSLEER. The V and J ends lost 2 bases and 2 bases respectively, with 13 bases between them. This CDR3 is built from 17 residues. PCR amplification relied on 60 Vbeta primers (plus 13 Jbeta primers). Clones were sequenced by immunoSEQ multiplex PCR, and TCRdb holds only the in-frame ones, with some missing. The sample has some 130,000 clones; 79% are singletons. The receptor was derived from a young man in good health and CMV-seronegative. This chain uses TRBV4-3 with TRBJ2-6; maybe TRBD2 (6 bases). Sequenced material: PBMCs. This CDR3 reads CASSQLSGDAGANVLTF. In DNA form, the CDR3 reads TGCGCCAGCAGCCAACTTTCGGGAGATGCTGGGGCCAACGTCCTGACTTTC.